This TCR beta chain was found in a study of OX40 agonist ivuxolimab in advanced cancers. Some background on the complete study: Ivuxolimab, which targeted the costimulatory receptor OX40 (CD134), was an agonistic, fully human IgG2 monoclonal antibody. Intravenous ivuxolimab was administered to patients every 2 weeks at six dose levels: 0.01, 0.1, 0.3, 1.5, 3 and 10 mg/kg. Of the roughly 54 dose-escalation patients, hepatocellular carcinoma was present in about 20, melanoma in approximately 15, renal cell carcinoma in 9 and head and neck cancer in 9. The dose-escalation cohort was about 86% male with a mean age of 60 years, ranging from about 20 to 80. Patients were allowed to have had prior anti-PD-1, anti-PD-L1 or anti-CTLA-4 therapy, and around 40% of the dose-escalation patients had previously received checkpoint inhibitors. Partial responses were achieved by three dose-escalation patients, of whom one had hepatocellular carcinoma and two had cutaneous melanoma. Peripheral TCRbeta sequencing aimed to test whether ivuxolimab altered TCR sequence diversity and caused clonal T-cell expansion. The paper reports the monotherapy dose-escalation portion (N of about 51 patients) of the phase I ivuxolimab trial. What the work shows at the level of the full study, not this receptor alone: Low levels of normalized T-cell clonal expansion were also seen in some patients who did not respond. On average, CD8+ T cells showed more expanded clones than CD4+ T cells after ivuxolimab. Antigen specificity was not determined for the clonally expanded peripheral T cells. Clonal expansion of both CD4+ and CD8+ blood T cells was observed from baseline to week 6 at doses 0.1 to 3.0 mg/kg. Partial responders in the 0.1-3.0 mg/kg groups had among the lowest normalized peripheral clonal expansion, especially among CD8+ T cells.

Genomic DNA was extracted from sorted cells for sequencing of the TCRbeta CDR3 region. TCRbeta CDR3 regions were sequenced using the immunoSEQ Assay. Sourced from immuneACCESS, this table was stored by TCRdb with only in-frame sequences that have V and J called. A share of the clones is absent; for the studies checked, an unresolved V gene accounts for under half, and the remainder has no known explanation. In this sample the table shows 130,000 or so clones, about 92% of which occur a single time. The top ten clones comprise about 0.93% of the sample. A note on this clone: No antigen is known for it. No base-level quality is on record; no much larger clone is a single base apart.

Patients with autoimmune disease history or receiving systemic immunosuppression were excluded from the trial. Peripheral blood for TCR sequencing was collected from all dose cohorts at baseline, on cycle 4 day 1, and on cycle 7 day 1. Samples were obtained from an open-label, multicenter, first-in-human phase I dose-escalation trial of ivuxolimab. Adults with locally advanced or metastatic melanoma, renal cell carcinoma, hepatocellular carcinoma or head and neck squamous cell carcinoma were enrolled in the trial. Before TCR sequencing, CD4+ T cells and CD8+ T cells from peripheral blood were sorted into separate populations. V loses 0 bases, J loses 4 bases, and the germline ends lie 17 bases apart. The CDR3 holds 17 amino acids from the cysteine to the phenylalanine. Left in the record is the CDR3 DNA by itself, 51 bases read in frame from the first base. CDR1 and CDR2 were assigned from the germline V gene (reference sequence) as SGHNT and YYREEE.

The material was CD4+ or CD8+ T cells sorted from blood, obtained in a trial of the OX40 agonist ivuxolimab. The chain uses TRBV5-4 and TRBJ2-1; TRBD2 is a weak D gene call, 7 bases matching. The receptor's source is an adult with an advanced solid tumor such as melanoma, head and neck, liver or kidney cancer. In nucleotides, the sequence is TGTGCCAGCAGCTTGGCCGGGCGGGGGCCCCTATACAATGAGCAGTTCTTC. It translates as CASSLAGRGPLYNEQFF. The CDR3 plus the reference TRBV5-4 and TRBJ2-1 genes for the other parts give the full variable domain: ETGVTQSPTHLIKTRGQQVTLRCSSQSGHNTVSWYQQALGQGPQFIFQYYREEENGRGNFPPRFSGLQFPNYSSELNVNALELDDSALYLCASSLAGRGPLYNEQFFGPGTRLTVL.